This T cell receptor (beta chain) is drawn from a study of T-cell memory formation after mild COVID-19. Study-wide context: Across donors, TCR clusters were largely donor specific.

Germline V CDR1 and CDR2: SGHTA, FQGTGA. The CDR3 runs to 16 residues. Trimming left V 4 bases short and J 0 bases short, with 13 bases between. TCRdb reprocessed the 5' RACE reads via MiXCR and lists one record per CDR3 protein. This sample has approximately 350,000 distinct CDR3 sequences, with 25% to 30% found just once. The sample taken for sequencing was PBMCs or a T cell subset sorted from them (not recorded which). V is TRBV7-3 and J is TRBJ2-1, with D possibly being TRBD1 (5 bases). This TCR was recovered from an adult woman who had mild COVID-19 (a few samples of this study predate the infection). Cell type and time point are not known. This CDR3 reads CASSSRVSSSYNEQFF. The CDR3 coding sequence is TGTGCCAGCAGCTCCAGGGTTTCGAGCTCCTACAATGAGCAGTTCTTC. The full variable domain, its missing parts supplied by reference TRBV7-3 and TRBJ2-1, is GAGVSQTPSNKVTEKGKYVELRCDPISGHTALYWYRQSLGQGPEFLIYFQGTGAADDSGLPNDRFFAVRPEGSVSTLKIQRTERGDSAVYLCASSSRVSSSYNEQFFGPGTRLTVL.